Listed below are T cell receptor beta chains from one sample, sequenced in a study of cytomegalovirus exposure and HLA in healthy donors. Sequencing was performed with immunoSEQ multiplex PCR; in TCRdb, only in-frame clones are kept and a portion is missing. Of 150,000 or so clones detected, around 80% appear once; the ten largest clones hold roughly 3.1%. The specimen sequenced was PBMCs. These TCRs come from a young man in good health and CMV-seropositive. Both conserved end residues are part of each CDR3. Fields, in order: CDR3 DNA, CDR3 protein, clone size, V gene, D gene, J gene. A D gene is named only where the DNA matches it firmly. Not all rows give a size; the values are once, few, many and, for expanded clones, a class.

TGTGCCAGCATCTCGGCAACTAATGAAAAACTGTTTTTT CASISATNEKLFF . TRBV28 . TRBJ1-4
TGTGCCAGCAGCTTAGCCGAGGTGAACACTGAAGCTTTCTTT CASSLAEVNTEAFF . TRBV7-6 . TRBJ1-1
TGTGCCAGCAGCTTAGGGGCATCCTACGAGCAGTACTTC CASSLGASYEQYF . TRBV11-2 . TRBJ2-7
TGTGCCACCAGCGGGGACAACCGGCTAGGCTACGAGCAGTACTTC CATSGDNRLGYEQYF . TRBV15 . TRBJ2-7
TGTGCCAGCAGCCCGGGGAATGAGCAGTTCTTC CASSPGNEQFF . TRBV11-2 . TRBJ2-1
TGCGCCAGCAGCTTGGAAGCGGGCGAGCAGTTCTTC CASSLEAGEQFF . TRBV5-1 . TRBJ2-1
TGTGCCAGCAGTAGACGACTCTCCTACAATGAGCAGTTCTTC CASSRRLSYNEQFF . TRBV27 . TRBJ2-1
TGTGCCAGCAGGGACAGGGAAGAGACCCAGTACTTC CASRDREETQYF few TRBV2 TRBD1 TRBJ2-5
TGTGCCAGTAGTATCCTCAGGGGGGCCACCGGGGAGCTGTTTTTT CASSILRGATGELFF few TRBV19 . TRBJ2-2
TGCAGCGTTGACCCCACAGGAGTAGGGACCCAGTACTTC CSVDPTGVGTQYF . TRBV29-1 . TRBJ2-5
TGTGCCAGCAGCCCCTACCAGGCGGGACAGGGTTATGAAGCTTTCTTT CASSPYQAGQGYEAFF . TRBV27 TRBD1 TRBJ1-1
TGTGCCAGCACTATGGGACTAGCGGGGTACAATGAGCAGTTCTTC CASTMGLAGYNEQFF . TRBV6-6 TRBD2 TRBJ2-1
TGCGCCAGCAGCCCCTCCCTGGCTAGCAACTACGAGCAGTACTTC CASSPSLASNYEQYF . TRBV5-1 . TRBJ2-7
TGCGCCAGCAGCTTGGATAACAGGGGGCAGGAAAAACTGTTTTTT CASSLDNRGQEKLFF . TRBV5-1 TRBD1 TRBJ1-4
TGTGCCAGCAGGTCACCGAGCGGGAGCTCCTACAATGAGCAGTTCTTC CASRSPSGSSYNEQFF . TRBV28 TRBD2 TRBJ2-1
TGCAGCGTTGCGGGGGGCCGGGTGGCTTTCTTT CSVAGGRVAFF . TRBV29-1 . TRBJ1-1
TGCGCCAGCAGCTGGACTAGCGGGAGTACAGATACGCAGTATTTT CASSWTSGSTDTQYF . TRBV5-1 TRBD2 TRBJ2-3
TGCAGCGTTGGACAGGGAAGCAATCAGCCCCAGCATTTT CSVGQGSNQPQHF few TRBV29-1 TRBD1 TRBJ1-5
TGTGCCAGCAGCAGCACGGGACTGTTGGTAAGCGATCAGCCCCAGCATTTT CASSSTGLLVSDQPQHF . TRBV5-8 . TRBJ1-5
TGTGCCAGCAGCCAGGGACTAGCGGGAGGCCTGCCTAGCACAGATACGCAGTATTTT CASSQGLAGGLPSTDTQYF once TRBV11-3 TRBD2 TRBJ2-3
TGTGCCAGTAGTATTGGGGACACGACCTACGAGCAGTACTTC CASSIGDTTYEQYF . TRBV19 . TRBJ2-7
TGCGCCAGCAGCTTGGAACAGGGTATTGCGGGCACTGAAGCTTTCTTT CASSLEQGIAGTEAFF . TRBV5-1 . TRBJ1-1
TGTGCCAGCAGCGCCGGACAGGGCTCCTACGAGCAGTACTTC CASSAGQGSYEQYF . TRBV2 TRBD1 TRBJ2-7
TGCGCCACGACAGGGGACTATGGCTACACCTTC CATTGDYGYTF . TRBV5-1 TRBD1 TRBJ1-2
TGTGCCAGTAGTAAAAATCCGGGACTAGCTTACAATGAGCAGTTCTTC CASSKNPGLAYNEQFF once TRBV19 TRBD2 TRBJ2-1
TGCAGCGTTGAAGGGGACAGGGAATGGACTGAAGCTTTCTTT CSVEGDREWTEAFF few TRBV29-1 TRBD1 TRBJ1-1
TGTGCCAGCAGTACCCCACAGGGCGTATATGAAGCTTTCTTT CASSTPQGVYEAFF few TRBV25-1 . TRBJ1-1
TGTGCCAGTAGTATTAAGGACAGGGAGGGCACCGGGGAGCTGTTTTTT CASSIKDREGTGELFF once TRBV19 . TRBJ2-2
TGTGCCAGCAGTGAGGCCCGGGGGTCCACAGATACGCAGTATTTT CASSEARGSTDTQYF few TRBV6-4 . TRBJ2-3
TGCAGCTCCCAACAGGGGTTTGACACTGAAGCTTTCTTT CSSQQGFDTEAFF few TRBV29-1 TRBD1 TRBJ1-1
TGTGCCAGCAGTTACTCTAGGGAGAGTAACTATGGCTACACCTTC CASSYSRESNYGYTF few TRBV6-5 . TRBJ1-2
TGTGCCAGCAGCCCTCGGACTAGCGGCTCCTACGAGCAGTACTTC CASSPRTSGSYEQYF . TRBV7-8 TRBD2 TRBJ2-7
TGTGCCAGCACCGCGGGACTAGCGGGTGGTAGCGCCTACGAGCAGTACTTC CASTAGLAGGSAYEQYF . TRBV11-2 TRBD2 TRBJ2-7
TGTGCCAGCAGTATCCCTGGGCAGAAGACCCGCTACGAGCAGTACTTC CASSIPGQKTRYEQYF . TRBV27 . TRBJ2-7
TGTGCCAGCAGTTCAGGGGGCTTCTCTGGAAACACCATATATTTT CASSSGGFSGNTIYF . TRBV28 TRBD1 TRBJ1-3
TGTGCCAGTAGTGAGAGACAGGGGGCTGATGGCTACACCTTC CASSERQGADGYTF few TRBV19 TRBD1 TRBJ1-2
TGTGCCAGCAGTTCAAACAGGGGTAAGGGTCAGCCCCAGCATTTT CASSSNRGKGQPQHF . TRBV28 TRBD1 TRBJ1-5
TGCGCCAGCAGCGGGGTGGCGGGAGTAAACAATGAGCAGTTCTTC CASSGVAGVNNEQFF . TRBV5-1 TRBD2 TRBJ2-1
TGTGCCAGCAGCTTGGCCTCAAGGGGCGAGCAGTACTTC CASSLASRGEQYF few TRBV5-6 . TRBJ2-7
TGTGCCAGCAGCAAAGTCCAGGACACCAGCACAGATACGCAGTATTTT CASSKVQDTSTDTQYF . TRBV21-1 . TRBJ2-3
TGTGCCAGCTCACCGCCCGGGACAGGGAAGCAGCCCCAGCATTTT CASSPPGTGKQPQHF few TRBV18 TRBD1 TRBJ1-5
TGTGCCAGCGGGGGGAGGGAGCTGTTTTTT CASGGRELFF . TRBV2 . TRBJ2-2
TGCAGCGTTGAAGAGAGTTTTTTGAACAGGGAAGCTTTCTTT CSVEESFLNREAFF . TRBV29-1 . TRBJ1-1
TGTGCCAGCAGCCCGGTGTATGAAGAACCTGAAGCTTTCTTT CASSPVYEEPEAFF once TRBV4-2 . TRBJ1-1
TGTGCCATCAGTGACCGCAGGGGAGTTGAGCAGTACTTC CAISDRRGVEQYF . TRBV10-3 . TRBJ2-7
TGCAGCGCCTGGACAGGAGCCTCCTACGAGCAGTACTTC CSAWTGASYEQYF . TRBV29-1 TRBD1 TRBJ2-7
TGTGCCAGCAAAGCATTAATATCTTCCTACGAGCAGTACTTC CASKALISSYEQYF . TRBV6-5 . TRBJ2-7